The clone carrying this T cell receptor beta chain was seen many times. As for time point: persistent/refractory GD, antithyroid drugs over 5 years with positive TRAb. Extracted PBMC RNA gave rise to the TCR library. The CDR3 length is 13 residues. V lost 6 bases and J lost 5, with 13 bases in between. Through Arm-PCR of CDR3 regions and iRepertoire HTBI primers, TCR beta libraries were built. One entry per CDR3 protein results from TCRdb running MiXCR on the multiplex PCR reads. Of around 460,000 distinct CDR3 sequences listed, about 20% are singletons. This sample is drawn from a study of regulatory T cells in long-lasting Graves disease.

This sample comprised peripheral blood mononuclear cells (PBMCs), obtained when the disease was refractory, from a patient treated with antithyroid drugs. The V and J genes are TRBV12-3 or TRBV12-4 and TRBJ1-1; D not resolved. This TCR was recovered from a female donor with Graves disease. The CDR3 spells CASSLGRRTEAFF. CDR3 DNA: TGTGCCAGCAGCCTTGGACGGCGTACTGAAGCTTTCTTT.